This is a list of T cell receptor beta chains from one sample in a study of response to subunit inactivated influenza vaccine. From the RT-PCR reads, TCRdb called clonotypes with MiXCR, one entry per CDR3 protein. The sample comprises more than 200,000 distinct CDR3 sequences, 10% to 15% of which are singletons, and about 7.8% rests with the top ten. The sample consisted of non-naive T cells sorted from PBMCs, taken 14 to 15 days before vaccination. The receptors come from a man aged 50 to 60 who received an inactivated influenza vaccine. The CDR3 runs from the conserved cysteine through the conserved F or W. Each record gives: J gene, V gene, D gene, CDR3 protein. D genes are given only for firm matches.

J: TRBJ1-1
V: TRBV9
D: NA
CDR3: CASSLGGGFGTEAFF

J: TRBJ2-4
V: TRBV14
D: TRBD1
CDR3: CASSQDGAFGDRAKNIQYF

J: TRBJ2-2
V: TRBV4-2
D: TRBD1
CDR3: CASSQDPQGAGGELFF

J: TRBJ1-5
V: TRBV7-9
D: NA
CDR3: CASSLPGGFGNQPQHF

J: TRBJ2-5
V: TRBV4-3
D: TRBD2
CDR3: CASSQGFRRTSGREETQYF

J: TRBJ2-1
V: TRBV9
D: TRBD2
CDR3: CASSVDSGRATNEQFF

J: TRBJ2-2
V: TRBV5-1
D: TRBD1
CDR3: CASSLVGQATGELFF

J: TRBJ2-3
V: TRBV12-3/TRBV12-4
D: NA
CDR3: CAKDTDTQYF

J: TRBJ2-2
V: TRBV7-9
D: TRBD1
CDR3: CASSPGTDGTGELFF

J: TRBJ2-1
V: TRBV12-3/TRBV12-4
D: TRBD2
CDR3: CASSRREGGEQFF

J: TRBJ2-7
V: TRBV20-1
D: TRBD2
CDR3: CSARAPSGGSYEQYF

J: TRBJ2-1
V: TRBV4-2
D: TRBD2
CDR3: CASSQGAGGVSEQFF

J: TRBJ2-1
V: TRBV3-1
D: NA
CDR3: CASSQARLLHNEQFF

J: TRBJ2-2
V: TRBV6-5
D: TRBD1
CDR3: CASSYGQGAGELFF

J: TRBJ2-7
V: TRBV12-3/TRBV12-4
D: NA
CDR3: CASSLTGAGASPYEQYF

J: TRBJ2-1
V: TRBV7-2
D: NA
CDR3: CASKQGAYNEQFF

J: TRBJ1-5
V: TRBV28
D: NA
CDR3: CASSLKFGWAGNQPQHF

J: TRBJ1-1
V: TRBV5-1
D: TRBD1
CDR3: CASSLGGQGRTEAFF

J: TRBJ1-6
V: TRBV12-3/TRBV12-4
D: NA
CDR3: CASSSGWGDSPLHF

J: TRBJ1-4
V: TRBV7-8
D: TRBD1
CDR3: CASRQGAANEKLFF

J: TRBJ2-7
V: TRBV21-1
D: NA
CDR3: CASSSPGIPSYEQYF

J: TRBJ2-7
V: TRBV15
D: NA
CDR3: CATSRADGAKNF

J: TRBJ2-1
V: TRBV4-1
D: TRBD2
CDR3: CASSPIRGLGSYNEQFF

J: TRBJ2-3
V: TRBV4-1
D: TRBD2
CDR3: CASSHSSGGVYTDTQYF

J: TRBJ1-3
V: TRBV5-1
D: TRBD1
CDR3: CASSRGQGGGNTIYF

J: TRBJ2-4
V: TRBV27
D: NA
CDR3: CASSLKAGATKNIQYF